This T cell receptor (beta chain) was retrieved from a study of T cell repertoires in cytomegalovirus infection (dated by TCRdb to 2018 to 2020). Regarding the study in general: Peptide stimulations targeted recently identified HLA-C-restricted CMV epitopes, whose presentation resists viral immunomodulation, together with well-studied HLA-B-restricted epitopes. Because public TCR beta signatures pointed to carriage of CMV infection together with the matching HLA type, the HLA type of each donor mattered for the analysis.

Sequencer: Illumina HiSeq 1500. The public reads were reanalyzed by TCRdb: fastp trimming at Q25, MiXCR alignment, in-frame beta chains only. Entries are consolidated by CDR3 protein sequence, retaining the most common genes and DNA. This sample has about 900,000 distinct CDR3 sequences in its table, and around 29% of those were observed once. The top ten clonotypes cover roughly an eighth of the sample. What the research found in general, with its limitations: Carriers of CMV infection plus the relevant HLA type were discriminated by the cumulative frequency of public TCR beta family members in the study cohort and in an independent 352-donor cohort. The ex vivo response was dominated by HLA-C-restricted CMV-specific TCR beta clonotypes, and the single most frequent clonotype in two of eight donors was supplied by these HLA-C-restricted clonotypes.

The sample's treatment or condition label, in plain terms: in vitro stimulation with specific CMV peptide epitopes to enrich CMV-specific T cells. For this clonotype: Its binding antigen is unknown. Qualities for individual bases were not recorded, and no much larger clone is one base off.

From a lookup of the germline V gene, CDR1 and CDR2 are SNHLY and FYNNEI. Reading from cysteine to valine, the CDR3 counts 18 amino acids. Only the CDR3 part of the read is kept: 54 bases, read in frame from the first base. Trimming takes 6 bases off V and 0 bases off J; junction bases not matched to a gene: 11. The receptor chain draws on TRBV2 and TRBJ2-7, with TRBD2 matching 13 junction bases. The receptor comes from a human donor in good health (CMV status not recorded). Some clones in this sample may be carry-over from other donors' samples. The starting material was cultured CD8+ T cells from PBMCs, obtained from culture after CMV antigen stimulation. The CDR3 protein sequence reads: CASSISTSGGTSSYEQYV. The nucleotide sequence reads TGTGCCAGCAGCATATCGACTAGCGGGGGGACCAGCTCCTACGAGCAGTACGTC.